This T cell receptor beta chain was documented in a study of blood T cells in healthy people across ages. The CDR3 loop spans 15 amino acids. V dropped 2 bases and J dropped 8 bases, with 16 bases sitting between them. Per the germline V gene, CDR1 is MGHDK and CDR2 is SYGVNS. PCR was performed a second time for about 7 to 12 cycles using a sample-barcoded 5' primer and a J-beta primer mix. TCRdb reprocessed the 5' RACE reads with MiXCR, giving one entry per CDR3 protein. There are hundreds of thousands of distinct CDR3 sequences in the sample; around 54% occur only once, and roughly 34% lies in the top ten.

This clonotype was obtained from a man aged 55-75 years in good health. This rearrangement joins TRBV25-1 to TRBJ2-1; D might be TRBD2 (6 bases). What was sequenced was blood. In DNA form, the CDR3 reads TGTGCCAGCAGTGAAGTTGGAGGGTCTCGACATGAGCAGTTCTTC. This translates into CASSEVGGSRHEQFF.